The rows below give T cell receptor beta chains drawn from one sample of a study of blood T cell repertoires in COVID-19. Clones were sequenced by immunoSEQ multiplex PCR, and TCRdb holds only the in-frame ones, with some missing. This sample carries fewer than 200,000 clones, roughly 84% of them seen once, and the ten largest clones take approximately 1.5%. What was sequenced was peripheral blood. The source is a human donor in a cohort sampled during active COVID-19. The CDR3 runs from the conserved cysteine through the conserved F or W. Fields, in order: clone size, J gene, D gene, V gene, CDR3 protein, CDR3 DNA. D genes are given only for firm matches. The size entry is marked missing in some rows and otherwise reads once, few, many or a size class.

>few|TRBJ1-2|NA|TRBV4-2
CASSQGAGVWGYTF
TGTGCCAGCAGCCAAGGGGCAGGGGTCTGGGGCTACACCTTC
>NA|TRBJ2-3|TRBD2|TRBV5-1
CASSQVAGGPSTDTQYF
TGCGCCAGCAGCCAGGTAGCGGGGGGCCCTAGCACAGATACGCAGTATTTT
>NA|TRBJ1-3|TRBD1|TRBV12-5
CASGLGQGGGNTIYF
TGTGCTAGTGGTTTGGGACAGGGAGGTGGAAACACCATATATTTT
>few|TRBJ2-7|NA|TRBV19
CASSITGVYEQYF
TGTGCCAGTAGTATTACCGGGGTCTACGAGCAGTACTTC
>once|TRBJ2-5|NA|TRBV7-9
CASSYARLQETQYF
TGTGCCAGCAGCTATGCCAGGCTACAAGAGACCCAGTACTTC
>NA|TRBJ1-1|TRBD1|TRBV6-5
CASSYGDRGLEAFF
TGTGCCAGCAGTTACGGGGACAGGGGTCTTGAAGCTTTCTTT
>NA|TRBJ1-2|NA|TRBV6-2/TRBV6-3
CASSGDFNYGYTF
TGTGCCAGCAGCGGGGACTTCAACTATGGCTACACCTTC
>NA|TRBJ1-2|NA|TRBV2
CASSATGSPVGYTF
TGTGCCAGCAGTGCCACAGGCTCCCCGGTCGGCTACACCTTC
>NA|TRBJ2-1|NA|TRBV7-3
CASSLFGSYNEQFF
TGTGCCAGCAGCCTTTTCGGGTCCTACAATGAGCAGTTCTTC
>once|TRBJ2-7|NA|TRBV9
CASSLRLGYEQYF
TGTGCCAGCAGCCTTCGACTGGGCTACGAGCAGTACTTC
>few|TRBJ2-7|NA|TRBV7-6
CASSLRLALLDEQYF
TGTGCCAGCAGCTTAAGGTTAGCGCTCCTGGACGAGCAGTACTTC
>NA|TRBJ1-2|TRBD1|TRBV28
CASSYVQGGNYGYTF
TGTGCCAGCAGCTACGTACAGGGGGGCAACTATGGCTACACCTTC
>few|TRBJ1-1|NA|TRBV7-8
CASSPRTVNTEAFF
TGTGCCAGCAGCCCGCGGACAGTGAACACTGAAGCTTTCTTT
>NA|TRBJ1-5|NA|TRBV4-2
CASSQDPGYQPQHF
TGTGCCAGCAGCCAAGATCCAGGTTATCAGCCCCAGCATTTT
>NA|TRBJ2-1|TRBD2|TRBV10-2
CASSTPLVAGGGHEQFF
TGCGCCAGCAGTACCCCCCTAGTAGCGGGAGGTGGGCATGAGCAGTTCTTC
>NA|TRBJ2-7|TRBD1|TRBV18
CASSVAGTGSYEQYF
TGTGCCAGCTCAGTCGCCGGGACAGGTTCCTACGAGCAGTACTTC
>NA|TRBJ2-1|NA|TRBV7-2
CASSENRVGGNEQFF
TGTGCCAGCAGCGAAAACAGGGTAGGGGGAAATGAGCAGTTCTTC
>NA|TRBJ1-1|NA|TRBV4-3
CASSRREDAEAFF
TGCGCCAGCAGCCGCAGGGAGGACGCTGAAGCTTTCTTT
>NA|TRBJ2-7|TRBD1|TRBV28
CASSSGTGTYEQYF
TGTGCCAGCAGTTCCGGGACAGGTACCTACGAGCAGTACTTC
>NA|TRBJ2-5|TRBD2|TRBV9
CASSKRGGTETQYF
TGTGCCAGCAGCAAACGGGGGGGCACAGAGACCCAGTACTTC
>NA|TRBJ1-2|TRBD1|TRBV6-6
CASSPVSRDRDYGYTF
TGTGCCAGCAGTCCCGTCAGCCGGGACAGGGACTATGGCTACACCTTC
>NA|TRBJ2-5|NA|TRBV21-1
CASSKGPSGGAIGETQYF
TGTGCCAGCAGCAAAGGGCCTAGCGGGGGGGCGATAGGAGAGACCCAGTACTTC
>NA|TRBJ1-4|NA|TRBV18
CASSPGESNEKLFF
TGTGCCAGCTCACCAGGAGAGAGTAATGAAAAACTGTTTTTT
>NA|TRBJ2-7|TRBD1|TRBV4-2
CASSQEDRGLGEQYF
TGTGCCAGCAGCCAAGAGGACAGGGGGCTAGGAGAGCAGTACTTC
>NA|TRBJ1-6|NA|TRBV27
CASSLEGVGVSPLHF
TGTGCCAGCAGTTTAGAGGGGGTCGGAGTTTCACCCCTCCACTTT
>NA|TRBJ2-2|NA|TRBV6-5
CASREEGKDTGELFF
TGTGCCAGCAGAGAGGAAGGAAAGGACACCGGGGAGCTGTTTTTT
>NA|TRBJ1-2|TRBD1|TRBV4-3
CASSQVAGGAYTYTF
TGCGCCAGCAGCCAAGTAGCAGGGGGCGCATATACCTACACCTTC
>many|TRBJ2-7|NA|TRBV5-6
CASSSEGEGAGYEQYF
TGTGCCAGCAGCTCGGAGGGAGAGGGGGCCGGCTACGAGCAGTACTTC
>NA|TRBJ2-2|TRBD2|TRBV4-1
CASSPKREAIIGLFF
TGCGCCAGCAGCCCAAAACGGGAGGCCATAATCGGGCTGTTTTTT
>NA|TRBJ2-2|TRBD2|TRBV7-7
CASSFVSGGANTGELFF
TGTGCTAGCAGCTTCGTTAGCGGGGGGGCGAACACCGGGGAGCTGTTTTTT
>NA|TRBJ2-7|NA|TRBV6-5
CASSYPGTGREQYF
TGTGCCAGCAGTTACCCTGGGACTGGAAGGGAGCAGTACTTC
>NA|TRBJ1-4|TRBD1|TRBV19
CASSISTGGTNEKLFF
TGTGCCAGTAGTATTTCGACAGGGGGGACTAATGAAAAACTGTTTTTT